This T cell receptor beta chain was recorded in a study of PD-L1 blockade in urothelial cancer. Study summary: It was at some point between 2014 and 2016 that patients started atezolizumab at 1,200 mg intravenously every 3 weeks.

A note on this clone: Antigen: not known.

The time point is: pretreatment peripheral blood. This CDR3 region has 15 residues. Germline CDR1 is LNHDA and CDR2 is SQIVND (reference sequence). The V and J ends lost 4 bases and 6 bases respectively, with 18 bases between them. The table came from immunoSEQ multiplex PCR; TCRdb's copy has only in-frame clones and leaves some out. This sample yields about 50,000 clones, of which around 79% are seen a single time; 4% belongs to the top ten. Study-wide results and limits: Below-median pretreatment blood TCR clonality predicted better survival.

This receptor was identified in a man aged 70 or older with urothelial cancer. Here the sequenced sample was PBMCs, taken around atezolizumab (anti-PD-L1) treatment. This chain uses TRBV19 with TRBJ2-5, with D possibly being TRBD2 (5 bases). The CDR3 sequence: CASSTQTGIQQTQYF. The CDR3 region has the DNA TGTGCCAGTAGTACCCAGACGGGGATTCAACAGACCCAGTACTTC.